This T cell receptor beta chain was recorded in a study of shared clonotypes between healthy human individuals. In replicate PCRs of unsorted PBMC, around 300 ng DNA, 30,000 or so T cell genomes, was used. Data came from immunoSEQ multiplex PCR; TCRdb stores just in-frame clones and leaves some out. The sample has about 460,000 clones, roughly 80% seen once; the top ten hold 12%. With regard to this clone: Since a far larger clone is one base different, this is likely a read error. Other DNA sequences in the same sample also yield this CDR3.

CDR3 size: 13 residues. The germline gives CDR1 MDHEN, CDR2 SYDVKM. V shed 8 bases and J 2 bases; nucleotides not matched to a gene: 2. Sequencing input: PBMCs. The V gene is TRBV28, the J gene TRBJ2-3; TRBD2 matches 9 bases. This TCR came from a woman aged 40 to 50 in good health. Some clones in this sample may be carry-over from other donors' samples. The CDR3 coding sequence is TGTGCCAGCCTAGCGGGACCCACAGATACGCAGTATTTT. Its translation is CASLAGPTDTQYF.